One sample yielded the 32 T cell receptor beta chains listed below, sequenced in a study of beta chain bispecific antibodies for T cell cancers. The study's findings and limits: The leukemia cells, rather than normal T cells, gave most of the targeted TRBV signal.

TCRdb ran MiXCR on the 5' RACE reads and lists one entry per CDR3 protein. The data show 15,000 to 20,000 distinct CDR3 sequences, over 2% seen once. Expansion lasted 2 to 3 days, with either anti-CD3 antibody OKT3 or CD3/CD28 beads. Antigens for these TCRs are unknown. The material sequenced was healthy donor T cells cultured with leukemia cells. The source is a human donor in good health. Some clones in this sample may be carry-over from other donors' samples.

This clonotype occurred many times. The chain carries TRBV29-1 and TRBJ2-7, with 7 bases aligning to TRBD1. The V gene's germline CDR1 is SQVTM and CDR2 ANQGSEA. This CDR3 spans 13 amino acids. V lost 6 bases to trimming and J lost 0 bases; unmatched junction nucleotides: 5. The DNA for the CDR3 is TGCAGCGTCGGGACAGAAAACTCCTACGAGCAGTACTTC. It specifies CSVGTENSYEQYF.

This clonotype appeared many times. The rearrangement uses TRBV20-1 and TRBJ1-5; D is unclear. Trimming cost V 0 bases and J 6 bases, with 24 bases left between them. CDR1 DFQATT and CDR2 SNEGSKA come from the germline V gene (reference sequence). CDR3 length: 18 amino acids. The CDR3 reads CSARDLRAGVAGSQPQHF. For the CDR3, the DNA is TGCAGTGCTAGAGATCTCCGTGCCGGGGTAGCTGGGAGTCAGCCCCAGCATTTT.

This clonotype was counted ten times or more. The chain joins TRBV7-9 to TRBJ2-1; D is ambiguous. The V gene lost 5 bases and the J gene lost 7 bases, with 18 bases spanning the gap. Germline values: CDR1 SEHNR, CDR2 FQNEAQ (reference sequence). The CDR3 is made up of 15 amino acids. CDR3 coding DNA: TGTGCCAGCAGCCCGATGTTAAAGGTTGCGAATGAGCAGTTCTTC. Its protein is CASSPMLKVANEQFF. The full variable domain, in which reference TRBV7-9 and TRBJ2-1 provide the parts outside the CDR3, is DTGVSQNPRHKITKRGQNVTFRCDPISEHNRLYWYRQTLGQGPEFLTYFQNEAQLEKSRLLSDRFSAERPKGSFSTLEIQRTEQGDSAMYLCASSPMLKVANEQFFGPGTRLTVL.

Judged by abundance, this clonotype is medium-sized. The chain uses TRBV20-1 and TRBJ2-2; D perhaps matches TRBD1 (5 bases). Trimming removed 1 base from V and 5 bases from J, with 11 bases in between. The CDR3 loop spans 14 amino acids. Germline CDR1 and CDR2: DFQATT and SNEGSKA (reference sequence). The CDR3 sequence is CSARVPGRTGELFF. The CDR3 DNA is TGCAGTGCTAGAGTTCCAGGGCGAACCGGGGAGCTGTTTTTT.

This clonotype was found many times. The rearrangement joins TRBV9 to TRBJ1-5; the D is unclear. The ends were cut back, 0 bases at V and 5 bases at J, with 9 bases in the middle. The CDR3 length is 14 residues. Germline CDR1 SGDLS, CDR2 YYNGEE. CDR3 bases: TGTGCCAGCAGCGTAGCTAGCGGGGATCAGCCCCAGCATTTT. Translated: CASSVASGDQPQHF.

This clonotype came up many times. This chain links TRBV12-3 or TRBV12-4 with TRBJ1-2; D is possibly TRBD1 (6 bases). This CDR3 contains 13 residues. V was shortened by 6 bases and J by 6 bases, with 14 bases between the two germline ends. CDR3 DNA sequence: TGTGCCAGCAGCCTACAGGGTTTTGATGGCTACACCTTC. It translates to CASSLQGFDGYTF.

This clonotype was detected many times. The CDR3 region has the DNA TGTGCCTGGACTGCCCAACTGACAGGGAGCAATGAGCAGTTCTTC. Protein product: CAWTAQLTGSNEQFF. J is TRBJ2-1 and V is TRBV30; 7 positions match TRBD1. V was pared by 4 bases and J by 6 bases, with 12 bases of the junction left unmatched. The CDR3 consists of 15 residues. Germline V CDR1 and CDR2: GTSNPN, SVGIG (reference sequence).

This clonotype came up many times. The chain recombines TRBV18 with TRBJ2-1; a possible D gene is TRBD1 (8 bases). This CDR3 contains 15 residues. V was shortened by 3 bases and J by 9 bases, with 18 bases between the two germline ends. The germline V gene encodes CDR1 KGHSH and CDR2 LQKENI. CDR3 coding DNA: TGTGCCAGCTCACCGTGGACAGGGAGGGAACCTGAGCAGTTCTTC. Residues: CASSPWTGREPEQFF.

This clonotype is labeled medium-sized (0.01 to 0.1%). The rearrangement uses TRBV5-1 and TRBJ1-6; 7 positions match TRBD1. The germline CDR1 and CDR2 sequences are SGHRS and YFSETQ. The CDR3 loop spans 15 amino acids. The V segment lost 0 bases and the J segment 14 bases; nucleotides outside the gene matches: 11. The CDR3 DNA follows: TGCGCCAGCAGCTTGGGACAGGGAGCGTTGGAATCCCTCCACTTT. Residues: CASSLGQGALESLHF.

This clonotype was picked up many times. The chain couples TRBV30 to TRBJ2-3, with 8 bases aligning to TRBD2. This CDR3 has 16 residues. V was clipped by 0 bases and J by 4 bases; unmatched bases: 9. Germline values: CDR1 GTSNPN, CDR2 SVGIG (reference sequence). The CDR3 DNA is TGTGCCTGGAGTGTATTGTACGGGGGGGCCTCAGATACGCAGTATTTT. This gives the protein CAWSVLYGGASDTQYF. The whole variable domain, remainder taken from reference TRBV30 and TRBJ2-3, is SQTIHQWPATLVQPVGSPLSLECTVEGTSNPNLYWYRQAAGRGLQLLFYSVGIGQISSEVPQNLSASRPQDRQFILSSKKLLLSDSGFYLCAWSVLYGGASDTQYFGPGTRLTVL.

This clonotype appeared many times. The CDR3 region has the DNA TGCAGTACGCATGACAGGGGCACTGAAGCTTTCTTT. Amino acid sequence: CSTHDRGTEAFF. The J gene is TRBJ1-1, the V gene TRBV20-1, with 8 bases matching TRBD1. The CDR3 loop spans 12 amino acids. CDR1 is DFQATT and CDR2 is SNEGSKA in the germline V gene (reference sequence). With 8 bases clipped from V and 4 bases from J, the junction kept 6 bases outside the gene matches.

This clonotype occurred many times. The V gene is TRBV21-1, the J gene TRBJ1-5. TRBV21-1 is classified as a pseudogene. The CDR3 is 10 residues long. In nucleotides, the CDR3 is TGTGCCAGCATAGGTGGGCCCCAGCATTTT. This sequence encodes CASIGGPQHF.

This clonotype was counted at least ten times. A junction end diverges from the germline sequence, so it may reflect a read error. CDR3 coding DNA: TGTGCCAGCAGCCCCGGGGGACTAGCGGAGCAAGAGACCCATTACTTC. Translation: CASSPGGLAEQETHYF. The V and J genes are TRBV6-5 and TRBJ2-5, with TRBD2 identical over 11 bases. From germline, CDR1 is MNHEY and CDR2 SVGAGI. This CDR3 has 16 residues.

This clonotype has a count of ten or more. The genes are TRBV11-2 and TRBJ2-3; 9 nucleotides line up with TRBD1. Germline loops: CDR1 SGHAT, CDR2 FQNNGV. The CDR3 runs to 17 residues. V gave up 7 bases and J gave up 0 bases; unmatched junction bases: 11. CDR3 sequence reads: CASNLRDRVLSTDTQYF. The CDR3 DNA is TGTGCCAGCAACCTCCGGGACAGGGTATTGAGCACAGATACGCAGTATTTT.

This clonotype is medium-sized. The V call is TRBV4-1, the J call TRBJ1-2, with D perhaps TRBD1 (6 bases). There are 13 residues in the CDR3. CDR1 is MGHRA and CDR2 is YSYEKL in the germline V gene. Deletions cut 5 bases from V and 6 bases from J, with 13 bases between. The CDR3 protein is CASSTEGGNGYTF. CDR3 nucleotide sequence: TGCGCCAGCAGCACCGAGGGGGGTAATGGCTACACCTTC.

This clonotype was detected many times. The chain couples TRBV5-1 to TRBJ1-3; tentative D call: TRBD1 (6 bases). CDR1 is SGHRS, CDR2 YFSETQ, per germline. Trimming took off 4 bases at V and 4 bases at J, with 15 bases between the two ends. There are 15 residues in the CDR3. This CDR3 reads CASSGMDSLGNTIYF. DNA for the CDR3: TGCGCCAGCAGCGGGATGGACAGCCTGGGAAACACCATATATTTT.

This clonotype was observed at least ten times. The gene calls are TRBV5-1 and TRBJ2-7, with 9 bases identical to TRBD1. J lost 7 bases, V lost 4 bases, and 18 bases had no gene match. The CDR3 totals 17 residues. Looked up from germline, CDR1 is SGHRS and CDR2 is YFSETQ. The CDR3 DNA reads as TGCGCCAGCAGCCCCCCCGGTTTCGGGACAGGGACGGGGGAGCAGTACTTC. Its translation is CASSPPGFGTGTGEQYF.

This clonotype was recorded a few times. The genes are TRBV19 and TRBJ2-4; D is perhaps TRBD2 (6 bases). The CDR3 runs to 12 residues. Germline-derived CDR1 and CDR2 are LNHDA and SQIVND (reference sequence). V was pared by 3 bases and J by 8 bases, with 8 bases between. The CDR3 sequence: CASSMGLYIQYF. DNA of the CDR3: TGTGCCAGTAGTATGGGACTGTACATTCAGTACTTC. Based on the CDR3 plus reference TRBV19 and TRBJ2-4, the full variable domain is DGGITQSPKYLFRKEGQNVTLSCEQNLNHDAMYWYRQDPGQGLRLIYYSQIVNDFQKGDIAEGYSVSREKKESFPLTVTSAQKNPTAFYLCASSMGLYIQYFGAGTRLSVL.

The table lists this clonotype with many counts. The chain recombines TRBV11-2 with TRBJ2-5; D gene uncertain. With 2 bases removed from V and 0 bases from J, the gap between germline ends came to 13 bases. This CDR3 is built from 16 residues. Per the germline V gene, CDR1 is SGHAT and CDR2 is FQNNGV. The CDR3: CASSLYGRLNQETQYF. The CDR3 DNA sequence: TGTGCCAGCAGCTTATATGGACGCTTAAACCAAGAGACCCAGTACTTC. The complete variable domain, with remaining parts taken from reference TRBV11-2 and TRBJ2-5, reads EAGVAQSPRYKIIEKRQSVAFWCNPISGHATLYWYQQILGQGPKLLIQFQNNGVVDDSQLPKDRFSAERLKGVDSTLKIQPAKLEDSAVYLCASSLYGRLNQETQYFGPGTRLLVL.

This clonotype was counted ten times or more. The CDR3 region has the DNA TGTGCCAGCAGCGACCGAGAGACCCAGTACTTC. Translated: CASSDRETQYF. The V call is TRBV19, the J call TRBJ2-5; D is ambiguous. V gave up 9 bases and J gave up 4 bases, with 9 bases separating them. The germline CDR1 and CDR2 sequences are LNHDA and SQIVND (reference sequence). The CDR3 consists of 11 residues. The complete variable domain, with remaining parts taken from reference TRBV19 and TRBJ2-5, reads DGGITQSPKYLFRKEGQNVTLSCEQNLNHDAMYWYRQDPGQGLRLIYYSQIVNDFQKGDIAEGYSVSREKKESFPLTVTSAQKNPTAFYLCASSDRETQYFGPGTRLLVL.

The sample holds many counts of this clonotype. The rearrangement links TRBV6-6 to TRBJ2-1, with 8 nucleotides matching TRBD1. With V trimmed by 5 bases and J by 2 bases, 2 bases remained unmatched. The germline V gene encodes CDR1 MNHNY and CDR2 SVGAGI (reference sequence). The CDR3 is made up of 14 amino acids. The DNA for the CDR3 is TGTGCCAGCAGTGAACAGGGGGCCTACAATGAGCAGTTCTTC. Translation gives CASSEQGAYNEQFF.

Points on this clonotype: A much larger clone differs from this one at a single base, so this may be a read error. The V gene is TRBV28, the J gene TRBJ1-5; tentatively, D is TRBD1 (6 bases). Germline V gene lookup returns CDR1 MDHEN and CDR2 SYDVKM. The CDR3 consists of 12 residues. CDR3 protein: CAISFEGVPQHF. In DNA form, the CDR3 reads TGTGCCATCAGTTTTGAGGGGGTCCCCCAGCATTTT.

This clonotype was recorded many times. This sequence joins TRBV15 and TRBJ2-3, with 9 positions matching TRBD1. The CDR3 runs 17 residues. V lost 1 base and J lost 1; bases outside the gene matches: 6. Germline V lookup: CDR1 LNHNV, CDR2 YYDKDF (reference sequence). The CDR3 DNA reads TGTGCCACCAGCAGAGGGCTAGGGGACAGGGGCACAGATACGCAGTATTTT. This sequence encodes CATSRGLGDRGTDTQYF. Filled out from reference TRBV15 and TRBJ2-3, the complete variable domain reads DAMVIQNPRYQVTQFGKPVTLSCSQTLNHNVMYWYQQKSSQAPKLLFHYYDKDFNNEADTPDNFQSRRPNTSFCFLDIRSPGLGDTAMYLCATSRGLGDRGTDTQYFGPGTRLTVL.

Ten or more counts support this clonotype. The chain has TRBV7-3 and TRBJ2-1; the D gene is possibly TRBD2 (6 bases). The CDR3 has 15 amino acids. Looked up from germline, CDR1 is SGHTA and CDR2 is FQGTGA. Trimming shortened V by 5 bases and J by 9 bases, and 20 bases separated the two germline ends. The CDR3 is CASSHALGTLTEQFF. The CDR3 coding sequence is TGTGCCAGCAGCCATGCCCTCGGGACTTTGACTGAGCAGTTCTTC.

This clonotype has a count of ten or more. This CDR3 reads CAISESGQGYEKLFF. As DNA, the CDR3 is TGTGCCATCAGTGAGTCCGGGCAGGGTTATGAAAAACTGTTTTTT. The chain employs TRBV10-3 and TRBJ1-4; tentatively, D is TRBD1 (5 bases). From germline, CDR1 is ENHRY and CDR2 SYGVKD. CDR3 length: 15 amino acids. With 0 bases removed from V and 6 bases from J, the gap between germline ends came to 11 bases.

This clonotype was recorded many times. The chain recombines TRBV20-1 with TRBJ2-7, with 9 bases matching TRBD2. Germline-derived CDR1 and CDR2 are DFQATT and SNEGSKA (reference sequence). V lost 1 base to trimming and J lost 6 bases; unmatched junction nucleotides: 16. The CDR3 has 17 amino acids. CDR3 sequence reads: CSARGGSGGYHSSEQYF. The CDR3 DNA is TGCAGTGCTAGAGGAGGTAGCGGGGGATACCACTCGTCCGAGCAGTACTTC.

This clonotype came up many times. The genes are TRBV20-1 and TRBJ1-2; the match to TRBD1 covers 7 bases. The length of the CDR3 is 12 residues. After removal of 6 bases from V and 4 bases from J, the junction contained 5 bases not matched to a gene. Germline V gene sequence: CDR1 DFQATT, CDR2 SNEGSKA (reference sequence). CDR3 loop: CSARDSPYGYTF. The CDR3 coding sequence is TGCAGTGCAAGGGACAGTCCCTATGGCTACACCTTC.

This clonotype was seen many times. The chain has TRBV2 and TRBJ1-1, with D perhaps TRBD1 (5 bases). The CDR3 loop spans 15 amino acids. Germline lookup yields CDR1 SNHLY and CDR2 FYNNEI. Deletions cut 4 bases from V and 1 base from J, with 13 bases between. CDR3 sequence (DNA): TGTGCCAGCAGTGCTGACAGAGTATCGAACACTGAAGCTTTCTTT. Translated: CASSADRVSNTEAFF.

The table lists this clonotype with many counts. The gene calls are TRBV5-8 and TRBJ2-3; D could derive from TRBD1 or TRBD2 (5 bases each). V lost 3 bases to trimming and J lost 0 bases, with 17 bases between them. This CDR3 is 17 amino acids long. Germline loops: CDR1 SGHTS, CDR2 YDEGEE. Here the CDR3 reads CASSSGGGTLSTDTQYF. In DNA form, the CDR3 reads TGTGCCAGCAGCTCCGGTGGGGGAACCCTAAGCACAGATACGCAGTATTTT.

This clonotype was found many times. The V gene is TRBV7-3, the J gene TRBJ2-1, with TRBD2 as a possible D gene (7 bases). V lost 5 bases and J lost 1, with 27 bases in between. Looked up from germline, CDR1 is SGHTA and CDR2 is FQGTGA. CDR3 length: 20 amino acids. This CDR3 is CASSPSALGGPGRSYNEQFF. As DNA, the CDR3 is TGTGCCAGCAGCCCATCTGCCCTGGGGGGGCCAGGTCGGTCCTACAATGAGCAGTTCTTC. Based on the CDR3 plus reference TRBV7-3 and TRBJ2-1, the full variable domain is GAGVSQTPSNKVTEKGKYVELRCDPISGHTALYWYRQSLGQGPEFLIYFQGTGAADDSGLPNDRFFAVRPEGSVSTLKIQRTERGDSAVYLCASSPSALGGPGRSYNEQFFGPGTRLTVL.

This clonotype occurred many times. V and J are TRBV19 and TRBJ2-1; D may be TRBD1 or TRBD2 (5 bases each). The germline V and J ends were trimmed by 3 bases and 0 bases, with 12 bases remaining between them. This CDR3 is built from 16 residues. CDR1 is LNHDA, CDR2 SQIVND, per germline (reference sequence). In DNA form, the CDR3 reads TGTGCCAGTAGTATTTCCCGGGGCTTCTCCTACAATGAGCAGTTCTTC. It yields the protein CASSISRGFSYNEQFF.

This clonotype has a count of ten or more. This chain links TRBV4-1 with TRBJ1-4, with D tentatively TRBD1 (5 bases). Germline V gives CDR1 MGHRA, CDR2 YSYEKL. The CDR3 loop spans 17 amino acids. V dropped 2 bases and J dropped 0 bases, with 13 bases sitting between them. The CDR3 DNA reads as TGCGCCAGCAGCCAACCCCGGGACGGAACAACTAATGAAAAACTGTTTTTT. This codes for CASSQPRDGTTNEKLFF.